These 18 T cell receptor beta chains share one sample of origin, sequenced in a study of blood T cell repertoires in COVID-19. Data came from immunoSEQ multiplex PCR; TCRdb stores just in-frame clones and leaves some out. The sample lists under 150,000 clones, approximately 85% seen once, with around 8% in the top ten. Sequenced input: peripheral blood. The origin of the receptors is a woman aged 60 to 75 with COVID-19, enrolled during active disease.

The J gene is TRBJ2-7, the V gene TRBV7-9; TRBD1 might be the D (5 bases). V lost 4 bases and J lost 4, with 29 bases in between. The CDR3 is 19 amino acids. Germline V gene sequence: CDR1 SEHNR, CDR2 FQNEAQ (reference sequence). For the CDR3, the DNA is TGTGCCAGCAGCTCCTTTACAGGAGAGGCAAGCCAAAGAGTTTACGAGCAGTACTTC. This encodes CASSSFTGEASQRVYEQYF.

V usage is TRBV19 and J usage is TRBJ2-1; the D gene is possibly TRBD1 (7 bases). Germline CDR1 is LNHDA and CDR2 is SQIVND (reference sequence). The CDR3 extends over 18 amino acids. The germline V and J ends were trimmed by 5 bases and 0 bases, with 20 bases remaining between them. CDR3 coding DNA: TGTGCCAGTAGTGAGGGGCTAGCAGGGGGGAGCTCCTACAATGAGCAGTTCTTC. It specifies CASSEGLAGGSSYNEQFF.

The CDR3, as DNA: TGTGCCAGCAGTTGGGGACAGGGGATAACCGGGGAGCTGTTTTTT. It encodes CASSWGQGITGELFF. The rearrangement uses TRBV6-5 and TRBJ2-2, with 10 positions matching TRBD1. Germline assignment: CDR1 MNHEY and CDR2 SVGAGI. The V segment lost 4 bases and the J segment 5 bases; nucleotides outside the gene matches: 4. CDR3 length: 15 amino acids.

The chain has TRBV6-5 and TRBJ1-1; TRBD1 matches 7 bases. CDR3 length: 15 residues. With 6 bases clipped from V and 0 bases from J, the junction kept 7 bases outside the gene matches. Germline V CDR1 and CDR2: MNHEY, SVGAGI. The CDR3 here is CASSGTAFMNTEAFF. DNA for the CDR3: TGTGCCAGCAGCGGGACAGCCTTCATGAACACTGAAGCTTTCTTT.

This clone was detected only once. J is TRBJ2-2 and V is TRBV28; D is perhaps TRBD1 (6 bases). Trimming cost V 5 bases and J 4 bases, with 11 bases left between them. Per germline, CDR1 MDHEN and CDR2 SYDVKM. This CDR3 region has 14 residues. CDR3 DNA sequence: TGTGCCAGCAGTCCGGGACAACCCACCGGGGAGCTGTTTTTT. This gives the protein CASSPGQPTGELFF.

The V and J genes are TRBV6-4 and TRBJ2-1, with 9 bases fitting TRBD2. After removal of 0 bases from V and 2 bases from J, the junction contained 5 bases not matched to a gene. In germline, CDR1 is MRHNA, CDR2 SNTAGT. This CDR3 has 17 residues. CDR3 sequence: CASSDSLRGGPYNEQFF. For the CDR3, the DNA is TGTGCCAGCAGTGACTCGCTGCGGGGGGGCCCCTACAATGAGCAGTTCTTC.

This clone occurred a few times. The chain recombines TRBV5-6 with TRBJ1-5; weak D call: TRBD1 (5 bases). The CDR3 covers 14 residues. Looked up from germline, CDR1 is SGHDT and CDR2 is YYEEEE. V was shortened by 0 bases and J by 5 bases, with 9 bases between the two germline ends. CDR3 bases: TGTGCCAGCAGCTTGGGGACGGGGGATCAGCCCCAGCATTTT. The encoded protein is CASSLGTGDQPQHF.

This chain connects TRBV5-1 to TRBJ1-6; D gene ambiguous. CDR3 size: 15 residues. Germline V gives CDR1 SGHRS, CDR2 YFSETQ. V was cut by 0 bases and J by 7 bases, with 11 bases left in between. The CDR3 loop reads CASSLAGVLNSPLHF. The CDR3 DNA reads TGCGCCAGCAGCTTGGCCGGTGTCTTAAATTCACCCCTCCACTTT.

The V call is TRBV6-5, the J call TRBJ2-3; TRBD2 matches 11 bases. CDR3 length: 15 residues. The trim removed 7 bases at V and 1 base at J, leaving 4 bases unmatched. Germline-derived CDR1 and CDR2 are MNHEY and SVGAGI. DNA for the CDR3: TGTGCCAGCATGCCACTAGCGGGGGGCACAGATACGCAGTATTTT. Protein: CASMPLAGGTDTQYF.

The rearrangement joins TRBV19 to TRBJ2-7, with unresolved D. The germline gives CDR1 LNHDA, CDR2 SQIVND (reference sequence). The CDR3 totals 13 residues. Between the trimmed V and J ends, which lost 3 bases and 6 bases, there was a span of 12 bases. CDR3 residues: CASSMGFASEQYF. The CDR3 nucleotides are TGTGCCAGTAGTATGGGCTTCGCCTCCGAGCAGTACTTC.

The CDR3 region is CASTPLGTGVFNQETQYF. The CDR3 bases are TGTGCCAGTACCCCCCTGGGGACAGGGGTGTTTAACCAAGAGACCCAGTACTTC. The chain couples TRBV19 to TRBJ2-5, with TRBD1 identical over 10 bases. This CDR3 has 18 residues. V shed 7 bases and J 0 bases; nucleotides not matched to a gene: 14. The germline CDR1 and CDR2 sequences are LNHDA and SQIVND (reference sequence).

The rearrangement joins TRBV19 to TRBJ2-3, with 9 bases lining up with TRBD1. J lost 6 bases, V lost 3 bases, and 10 bases had no gene match. This CDR3 is 16 amino acids long. Per the germline V gene, CDR1 is LNHDA and CDR2 is SQIVND (reference sequence). The CDR3 DNA reads as TGTGCCAGTAGTATGTTAAGGGGACAGGGAACGGATACGCAGTATTTT. Translated: CASSMLRGQGTDTQYF.

The chain employs TRBV5-6 and TRBJ1-2, with 7 nucleotides matching TRBD1. The germline gives CDR1 SGHDT, CDR2 YYEEEE. V was pared by 4 bases and J by 4 bases, with 16 bases of the junction left unmatched. The CDR3 consists of 17 residues. The CDR3 sequence is CASSIRDSREWVYGYTF. The CDR3 DNA follows: TGTGCCAGCAGCATCAGGGACAGCAGGGAGTGGGTCTATGGCTACACCTTC.

This sequence joins TRBV2 and TRBJ2-2, with D perhaps TRBD2 (6 bases). The germline CDR1 and CDR2 sequences are SNHLY and FYNNEI. The V end lost 3 bases, the J end lost 4 bases, and 12 bases lay between the germline ends. CDR3 length: 15 residues. The CDR3 sequence: CASSEEGRATGELFF. The CDR3 DNA reads TGTGCCAGCAGTGAGGAGGGCAGGGCCACCGGGGAGCTGTTTTTT.

In DNA form, the CDR3 reads TGTGCCAGCGTCGGGACTAGTTGGGCCGGGGAGCTGTTTTTT. This sequence encodes CASVGTSWAGELFF. The gene calls are TRBV2 and TRBJ2-2, with 8 bases fitting TRBD2. The CDR3 is made up of 14 amino acids. CDR1 and CDR2 (germline): SNHLY, FYNNEI. Trimming removed 8 bases from V and 6 bases from J; junction bases left unmatched: 8.

V is TRBV28 and J is TRBJ2-1, with a weak D call TRBD1 (6 bases). The CDR3 loop spans 13 amino acids. CDR1 and CDR2 (germline): MDHEN, SYDVKM. V gave up 7 bases and J gave up 4 bases, with 11 bases separating them. The CDR3 DNA is TGTGCCAGCATCCAGGGGCAATACAATGAGCAGTTCTTC. Its translation: CASIQGQYNEQFF.

The genes are TRBV5-4 and TRBJ1-2, with TRBD1 matching 9 bases. This CDR3 has 16 residues. V lost 3 bases to trimming and J lost 2 bases; unmatched junction nucleotides: 8. The germline gives CDR1 SGHNT, CDR2 YYREEE (reference sequence). As DNA, the CDR3 is TGTGCCAGCAGCTCTGGGCGGGGACAGGGCAACTATGGCTACACCTTC. It is translated as CASSSGRGQGNYGYTF.

This clone has a handful of counts. The gene calls are TRBV30 and TRBJ2-5; TRBD2 matches 10 bases. J was trimmed by 5 bases and V by 4 bases; bases with no gene match: 13. Germline-derived CDR1 and CDR2 are GTSNPN and SVGIG (reference sequence). The CDR3 has 16 amino acids. The CDR3 nucleotides read TGTGCCTGGACTAGCGGGGGTCTGGGAATTGAGGAGACCCAGTACTTC. Residues: CAWTSGGLGIEETQYF.